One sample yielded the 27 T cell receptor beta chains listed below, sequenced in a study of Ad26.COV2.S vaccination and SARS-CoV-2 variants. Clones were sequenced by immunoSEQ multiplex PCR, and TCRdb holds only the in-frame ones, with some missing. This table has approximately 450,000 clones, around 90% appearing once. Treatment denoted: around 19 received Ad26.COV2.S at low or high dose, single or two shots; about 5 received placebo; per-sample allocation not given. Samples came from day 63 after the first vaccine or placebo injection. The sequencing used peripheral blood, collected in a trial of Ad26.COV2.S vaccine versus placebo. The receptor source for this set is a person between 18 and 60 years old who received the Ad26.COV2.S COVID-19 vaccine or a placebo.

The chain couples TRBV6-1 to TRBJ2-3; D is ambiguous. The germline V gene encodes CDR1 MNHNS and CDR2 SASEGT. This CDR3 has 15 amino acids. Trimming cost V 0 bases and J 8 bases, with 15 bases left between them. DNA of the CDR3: TGTGCCAGCAGTGAAGCGTTGAAGGGATCCAGTACGCAGTATTTT. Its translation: CASSEALKGSSTQYF.

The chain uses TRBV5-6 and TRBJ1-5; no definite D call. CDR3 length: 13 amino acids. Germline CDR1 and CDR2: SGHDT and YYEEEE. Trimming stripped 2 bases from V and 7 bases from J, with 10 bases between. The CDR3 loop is CASSLPGKQPQHF. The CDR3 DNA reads TGTGCCAGCAGCTTACCCGGGAAACAGCCCCAGCATTTT. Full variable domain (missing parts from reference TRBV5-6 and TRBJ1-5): DAGVTQSPTHLIKTRGQQVTLRCSPKSGHDTVSWYQQALGQGPQFIFQYYEEEERQRGNFPDRFSGHQFPNYSSELNVNALLLGDSALYLCASSLPGKQPQHFGDGTRLSIL.

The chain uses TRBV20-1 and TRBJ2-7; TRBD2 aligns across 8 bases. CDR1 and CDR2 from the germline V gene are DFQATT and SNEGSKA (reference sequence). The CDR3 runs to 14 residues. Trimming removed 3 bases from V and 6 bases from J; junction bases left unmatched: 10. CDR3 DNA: TGCAGTGCTAGTAAGCGGGAGTTTTCATCCGAGCAGTACTTC. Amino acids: CSASKREFSSEQYF.

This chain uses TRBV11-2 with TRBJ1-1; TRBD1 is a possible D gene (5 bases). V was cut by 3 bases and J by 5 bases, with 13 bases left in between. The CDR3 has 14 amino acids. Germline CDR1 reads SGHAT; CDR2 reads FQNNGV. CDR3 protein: CASSFDSGGTEAFF. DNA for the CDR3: TGTGCCAGCAGCTTTGATTCCGGGGGTACTGAAGCTTTCTTT.

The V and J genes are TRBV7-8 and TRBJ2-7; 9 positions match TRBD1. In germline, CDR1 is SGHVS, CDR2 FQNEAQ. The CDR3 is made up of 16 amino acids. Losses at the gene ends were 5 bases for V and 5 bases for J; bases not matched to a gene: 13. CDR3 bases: TGTGCCAGCAGCACCTCCCGGGACAGGGCTTCTGACGAGCAGTACTTC. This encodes CASSTSRDRASDEQYF. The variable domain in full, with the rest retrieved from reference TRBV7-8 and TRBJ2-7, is GAGVSQSPRYKVAKRGQDVALRCDPISGHVSLFWYQQALGQGPEFLTYFQNEAQLDKSGLPSDRFFAERPEGSVSTLKIQRTQQEDSAVYLCASSTSRDRASDEQYFGPGTRLTVT.

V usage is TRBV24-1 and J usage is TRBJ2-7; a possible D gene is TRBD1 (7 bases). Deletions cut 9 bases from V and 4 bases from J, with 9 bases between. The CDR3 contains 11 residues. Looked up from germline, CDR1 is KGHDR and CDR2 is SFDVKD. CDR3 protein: CATPGGYEQYF. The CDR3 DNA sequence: TGTGCCACCCCAGGGGGGTACGAGCAGTACTTC.

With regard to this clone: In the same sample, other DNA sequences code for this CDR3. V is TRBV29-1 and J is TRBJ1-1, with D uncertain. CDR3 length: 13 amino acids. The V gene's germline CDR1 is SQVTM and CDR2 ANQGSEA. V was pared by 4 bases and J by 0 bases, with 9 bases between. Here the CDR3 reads CSVAGRLNTEAFF. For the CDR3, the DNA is TGCAGCGTTGCTGGCAGATTGAACACTGAAGCTTTCTTT.

The CDR3, as DNA: TGTGCCAGCACCCGGGACAGTCCTTCCTACGAGCAGTACTTC. It codes for CASTRDSPSYEQYF. This chain joins TRBV2 and TRBJ2-7; 7 bases align to TRBD1. V shed 7 bases and J 1 base; nucleotides not matched to a gene: 7. Germline V gene sequence: CDR1 SNHLY, CDR2 FYNNEI. The CDR3 has 14 residues.

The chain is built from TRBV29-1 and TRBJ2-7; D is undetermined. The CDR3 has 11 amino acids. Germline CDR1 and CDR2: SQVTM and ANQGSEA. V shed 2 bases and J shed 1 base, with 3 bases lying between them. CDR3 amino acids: CSVEHSYEQYF. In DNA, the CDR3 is TGCAGCGTTGAACATTCCTACGAGCAGTACTTC.

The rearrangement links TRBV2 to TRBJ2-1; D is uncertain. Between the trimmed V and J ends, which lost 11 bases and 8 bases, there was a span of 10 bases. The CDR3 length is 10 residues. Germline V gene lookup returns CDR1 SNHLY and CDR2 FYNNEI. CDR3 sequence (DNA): TGTGCCTGCAAGACGTATGAGCAGTTCTTC. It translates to CACKTYEQFF.

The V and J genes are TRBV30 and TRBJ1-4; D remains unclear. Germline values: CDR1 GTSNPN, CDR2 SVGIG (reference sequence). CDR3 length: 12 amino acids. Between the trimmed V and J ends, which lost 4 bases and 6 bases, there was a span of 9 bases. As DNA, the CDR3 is TGTGCCTGGAAAGCAGACGATGAAAAACTGTTTTTT. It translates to CAWKADDEKLFF.

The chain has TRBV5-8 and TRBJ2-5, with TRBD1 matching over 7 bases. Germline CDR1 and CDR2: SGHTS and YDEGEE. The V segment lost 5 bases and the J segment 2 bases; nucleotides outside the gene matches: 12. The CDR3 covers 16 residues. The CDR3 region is CASRKPFGQDQETQYF. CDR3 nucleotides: TGTGCCAGCAGGAAACCATTTGGACAGGATCAAGAGACCCAGTACTTC.

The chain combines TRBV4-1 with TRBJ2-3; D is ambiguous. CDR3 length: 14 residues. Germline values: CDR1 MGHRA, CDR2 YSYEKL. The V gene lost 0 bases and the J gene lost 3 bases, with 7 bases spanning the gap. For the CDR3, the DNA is TGCGCCAGCAGCCAAGACCCCACGACAGATACGCAGTATTTT. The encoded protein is CASSQDPTTDTQYF.

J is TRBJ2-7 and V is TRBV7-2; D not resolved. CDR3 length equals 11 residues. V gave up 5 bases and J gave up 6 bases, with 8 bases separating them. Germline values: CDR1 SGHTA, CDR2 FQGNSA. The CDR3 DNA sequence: TGTGCCAGCAGCACGGTAGGCGAGCAGTACTTC. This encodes CASSTVGEQYF.

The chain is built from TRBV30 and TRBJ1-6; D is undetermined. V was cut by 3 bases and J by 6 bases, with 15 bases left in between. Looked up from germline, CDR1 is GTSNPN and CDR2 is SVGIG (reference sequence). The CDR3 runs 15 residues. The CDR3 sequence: CAWRAPSPSNSPLHF. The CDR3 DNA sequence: TGTGCCTGGAGGGCACCATCACCGAGTAATTCACCCCTCCACTTT.

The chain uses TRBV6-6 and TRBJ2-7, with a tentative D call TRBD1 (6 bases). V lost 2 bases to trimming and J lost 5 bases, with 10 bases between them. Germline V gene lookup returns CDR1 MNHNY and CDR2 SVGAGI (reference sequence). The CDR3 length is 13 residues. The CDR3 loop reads CASSYGQGNEQYF. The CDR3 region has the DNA TGTGCCAGCAGTTACGGGCAGGGGAACGAGCAGTACTTC.

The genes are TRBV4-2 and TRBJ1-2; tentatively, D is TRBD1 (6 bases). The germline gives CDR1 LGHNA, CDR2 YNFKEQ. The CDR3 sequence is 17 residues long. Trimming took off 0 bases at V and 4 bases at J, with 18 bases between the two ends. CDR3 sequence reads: CASSQELAGDTPYGYTF. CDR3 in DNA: TGTGCCAGCAGCCAAGAATTAGCGGGGGACACGCCCTATGGCTACACCTTC.

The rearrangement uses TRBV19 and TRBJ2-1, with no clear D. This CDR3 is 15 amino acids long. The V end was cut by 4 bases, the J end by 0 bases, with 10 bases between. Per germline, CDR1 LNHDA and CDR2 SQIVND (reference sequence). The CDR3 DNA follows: TGTGCCAGTAGTAGCGGATCCAGCTCCTACAATGAGCAGTTCTTC. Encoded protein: CASSSGSSSYNEQFF.

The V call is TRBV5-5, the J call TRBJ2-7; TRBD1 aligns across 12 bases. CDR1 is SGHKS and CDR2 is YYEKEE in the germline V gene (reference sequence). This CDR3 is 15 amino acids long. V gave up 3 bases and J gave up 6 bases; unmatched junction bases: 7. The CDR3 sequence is CASSWGQGAVPEQYF. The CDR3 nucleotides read TGTGCCAGCAGCTGGGGACAGGGGGCCGTCCCCGAGCAGTACTTC.

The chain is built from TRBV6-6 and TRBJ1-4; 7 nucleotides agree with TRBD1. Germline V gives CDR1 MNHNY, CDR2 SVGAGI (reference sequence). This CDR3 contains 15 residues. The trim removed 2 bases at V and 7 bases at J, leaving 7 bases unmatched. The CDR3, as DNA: TGTGCCAGCAGTTACGGGAGGGGGCGGGTTGAAAAACTGTTTTTT. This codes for CASSYGRGRVEKLFF.

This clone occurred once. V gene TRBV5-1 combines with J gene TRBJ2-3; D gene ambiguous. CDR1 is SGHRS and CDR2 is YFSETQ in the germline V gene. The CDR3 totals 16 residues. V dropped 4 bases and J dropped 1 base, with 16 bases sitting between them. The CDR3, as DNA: TGCGCCAGCAGCAGCCCGGCAGTTATCGGCACAGATACGCAGTATTTT. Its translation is CASSSPAVIGTDTQYF.

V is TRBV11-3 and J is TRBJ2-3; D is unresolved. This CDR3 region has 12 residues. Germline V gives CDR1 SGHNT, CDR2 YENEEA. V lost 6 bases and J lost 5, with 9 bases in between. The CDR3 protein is CASSLERDTQYF. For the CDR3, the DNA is TGTGCCAGCAGTCTTGAGAGAGATACGCAGTATTTT.

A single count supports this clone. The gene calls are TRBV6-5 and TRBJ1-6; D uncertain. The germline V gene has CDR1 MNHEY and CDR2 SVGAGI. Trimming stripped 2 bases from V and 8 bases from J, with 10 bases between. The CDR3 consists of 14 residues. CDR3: CASSYKWGDSPLHF. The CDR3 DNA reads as TGTGCCAGCAGTTACAAGTGGGGTGATTCACCCCTCCACTTT.

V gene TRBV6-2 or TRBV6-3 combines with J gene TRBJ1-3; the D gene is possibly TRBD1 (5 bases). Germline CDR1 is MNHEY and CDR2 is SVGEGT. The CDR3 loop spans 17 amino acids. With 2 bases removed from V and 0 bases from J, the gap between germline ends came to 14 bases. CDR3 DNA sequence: TGTGCCAGCAGTTACACAGGCCCCGCCGTCTCTGGAAACACCATATATTTT. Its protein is CASSYTGPAVSGNTIYF.

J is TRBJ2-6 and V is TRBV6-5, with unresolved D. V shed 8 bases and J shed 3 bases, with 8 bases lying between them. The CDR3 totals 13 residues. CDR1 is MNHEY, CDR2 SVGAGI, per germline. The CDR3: CASGYYGANVLTF. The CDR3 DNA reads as TGTGCCAGCGGGTATTATGGGGCCAACGTCCTGACTTTC.

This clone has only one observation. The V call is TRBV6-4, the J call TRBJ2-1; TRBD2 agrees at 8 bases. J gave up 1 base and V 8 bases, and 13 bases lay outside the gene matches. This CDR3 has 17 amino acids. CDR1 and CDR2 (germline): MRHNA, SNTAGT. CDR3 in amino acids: CASPERLAGISYNEQFF. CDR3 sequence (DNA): TGTGCCAGCCCTGAACGGTTAGCGGGAATTTCCTACAATGAGCAGTTCTTC.

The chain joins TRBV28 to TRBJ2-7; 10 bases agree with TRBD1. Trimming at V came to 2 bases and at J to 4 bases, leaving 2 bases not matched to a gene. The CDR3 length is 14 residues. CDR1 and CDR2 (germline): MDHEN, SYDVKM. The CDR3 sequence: CASSLRDRGYEQYF. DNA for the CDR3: TGTGCCAGCAGTTTAAGGGACAGGGGTTACGAGCAGTACTTC.